What follows is one T cell receptor (beta chain) and its context. This specimen belongs to a study of T cell responses to AZD1222 COVID-19 vaccine. Some clones are missing from TCRdb's copy, which holds only in-frame ones; the method was immunoSEQ multiplex PCR. The profile shows some 140,000 clones, around 90% of them singletons. The CDR3 has 15 amino acids. The germline V gene has CDR1 SGHNT and CDR2 YENEEA. Trimming at V came to 3 bases and at J to 5 bases, leaving 2 bases not matched to a gene. The source material was peripheral blood, sampled on day 0 of AZD1222 vaccination. J is TRBJ2-1 and V is TRBV11-3, with 12 bases fitting TRBD2. The receptor's source is an adult in good health. This CDR3 is CASSFLAGGDNEQFF. The CDR3 DNA sequence: TGTGCCAGCAGCTTCCTAGCGGGAGGGGACAATGAGCAGTTCTTC.